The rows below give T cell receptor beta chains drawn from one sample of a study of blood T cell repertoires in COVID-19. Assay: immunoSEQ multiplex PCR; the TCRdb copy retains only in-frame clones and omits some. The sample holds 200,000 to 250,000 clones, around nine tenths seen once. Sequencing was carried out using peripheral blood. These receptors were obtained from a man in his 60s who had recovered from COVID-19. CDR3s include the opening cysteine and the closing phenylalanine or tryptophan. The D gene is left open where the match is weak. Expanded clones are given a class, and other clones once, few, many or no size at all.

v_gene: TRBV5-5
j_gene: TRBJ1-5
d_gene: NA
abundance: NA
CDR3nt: TGTGCCAGCACCCCGAGAGGGGGTGTGCAGCCCCAGCATTTT
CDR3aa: CASTPRGGVQPQHF

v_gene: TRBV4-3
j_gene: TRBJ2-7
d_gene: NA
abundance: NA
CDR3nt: TGCGCCAGCAGCCACAGTCCCCAAAACTACGAGCAGTACTTC
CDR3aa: CASSHSPQNYEQYF

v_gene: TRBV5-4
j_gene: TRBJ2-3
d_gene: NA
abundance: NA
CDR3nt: TGTGCCAGCAAACCAGACAGCACCTACACAGATACGCAGTATTTT
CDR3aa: CASKPDSTYTDTQYF

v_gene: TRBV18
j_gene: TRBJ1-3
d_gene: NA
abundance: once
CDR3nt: TGTGCCAGCTCACCGGACAGCTCTGGAAACACCATATATTTT
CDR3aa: CASSPDSSGNTIYF

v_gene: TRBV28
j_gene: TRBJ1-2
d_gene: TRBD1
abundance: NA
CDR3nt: TGTGCCAGCAGTTCTGGACAGGAGTATGGCTACACCTTC
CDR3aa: CASSSGQEYGYTF

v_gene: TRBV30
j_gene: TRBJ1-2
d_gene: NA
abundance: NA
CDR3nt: TGTGCCTGGAGTGTACAAGTCCGGGATGGCTACACCTTC
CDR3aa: CAWSVQVRDGYTF

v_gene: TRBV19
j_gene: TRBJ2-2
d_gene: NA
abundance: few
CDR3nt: TGTGCCAGTAGTATACCTTTATTTATTAGGGCGGGGAACACCGGGGAGCTGTTTTTT
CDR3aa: CASSIPLFIRAGNTGELFF

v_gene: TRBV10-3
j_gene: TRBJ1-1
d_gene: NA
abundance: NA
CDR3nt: TGTGCCATCAGTGAGTCCGAGTATAGTGAAGCTTTCTTT
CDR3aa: CAISESEYSEAFF

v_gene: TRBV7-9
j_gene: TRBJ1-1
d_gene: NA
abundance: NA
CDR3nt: TGTGCCAGCAGCTTAGCAAACGGGCAGGGGGCTTTCTTT
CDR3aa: CASSLANGQGAFF

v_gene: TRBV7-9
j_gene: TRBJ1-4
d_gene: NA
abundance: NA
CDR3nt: TGTGCCAGCAGCTCACAGGGAAGTTTAGAAAAACTGTTTTTT
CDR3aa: CASSSQGSLEKLFF

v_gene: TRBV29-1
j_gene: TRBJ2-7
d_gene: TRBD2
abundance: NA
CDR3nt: TGCAGCGTCTGGACTAGCCGGTACGAGCAGTACTTC
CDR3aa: CSVWTSRYEQYF

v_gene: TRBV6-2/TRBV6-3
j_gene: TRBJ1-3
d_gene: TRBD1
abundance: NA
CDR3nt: TGTGCCAGCAGCTCGGGACAGACCTCTGGAAACACCATATATTTT
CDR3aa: CASSSGQTSGNTIYF

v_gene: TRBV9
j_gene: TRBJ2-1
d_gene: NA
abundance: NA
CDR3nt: TGTGCCAGCAGCGTAGGATTAGGGTTGCGGGGCAATGAGCAGTTCTTC
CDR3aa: CASSVGLGLRGNEQFF

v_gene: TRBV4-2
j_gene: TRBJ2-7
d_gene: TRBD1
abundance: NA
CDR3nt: TGTGCCAGCAGCCAAGATACAGGGGCCCAGAGCTCCTACGAGCAGTACTTC
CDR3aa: CASSQDTGAQSSYEQYF

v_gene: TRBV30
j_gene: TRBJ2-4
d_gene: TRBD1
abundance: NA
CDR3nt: TGTGCCTGCCGGACAGGGGGCTACATTCAGTACTTC
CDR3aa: CACRTGGYIQYF

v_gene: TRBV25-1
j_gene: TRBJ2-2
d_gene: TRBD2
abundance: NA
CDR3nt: TGTGCCAGCACCCACGGGAGGGCCACCGGGGAGCTGTTTTTT
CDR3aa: CASTHGRATGELFF

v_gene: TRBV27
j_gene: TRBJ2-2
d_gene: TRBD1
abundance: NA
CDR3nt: TGTGCCAGCAGCGTATTCGCGAAGACAGGGAATTTAGGGGAGCTGTTTTTT
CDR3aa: CASSVFAKTGNLGELFF

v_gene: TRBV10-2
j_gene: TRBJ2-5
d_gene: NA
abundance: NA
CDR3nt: TGCGCCAGCAGTGCCTCAGGGATGGAGACCCAGTACTTC
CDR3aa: CASSASGMETQYF

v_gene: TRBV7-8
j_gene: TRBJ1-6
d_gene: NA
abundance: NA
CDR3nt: TGTGCCAGCAGCCGCTCGGGAGGGGTAGGTTCACCCCTCCACTTT
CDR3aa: CASSRSGGVGSPLHF

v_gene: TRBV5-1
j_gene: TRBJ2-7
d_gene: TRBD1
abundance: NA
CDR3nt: TGCGCCAGCAGCTCGACAGGGGCCGGAGACGAGCAGTACTTC
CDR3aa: CASSSTGAGDEQYF

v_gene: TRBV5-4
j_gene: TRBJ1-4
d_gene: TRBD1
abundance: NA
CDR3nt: TGTGCCAGCAGCTTGGGGGGGACAGCTGCAACTAATGAAAAACTGTTTTTT
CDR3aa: CASSLGGTAATNEKLFF

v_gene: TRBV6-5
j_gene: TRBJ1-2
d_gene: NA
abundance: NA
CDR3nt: TGTGCCAGCAGTTACTCCTGGGGGCATGGCTACACCTTC
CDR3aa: CASSYSWGHGYTF

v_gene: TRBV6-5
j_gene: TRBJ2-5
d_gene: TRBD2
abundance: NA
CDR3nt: TGTGCCAGCAGAAGACTAGCGGGGGGAGAGACCCAGTACTTC
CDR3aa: CASRRLAGGETQYF

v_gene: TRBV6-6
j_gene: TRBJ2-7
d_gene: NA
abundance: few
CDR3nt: TGTGCCAGCAGTTACTCGGGCTCGTCAACCTACGAGCAGTACTTC
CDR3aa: CASSYSGSSTYEQYF

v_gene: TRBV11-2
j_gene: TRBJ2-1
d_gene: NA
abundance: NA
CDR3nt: TGTGCCAGCAGCTCCGTAGCGGTTGAGCAGTTCTTC
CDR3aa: CASSSVAVEQFF

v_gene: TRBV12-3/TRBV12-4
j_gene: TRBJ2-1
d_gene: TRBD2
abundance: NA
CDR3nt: TGTGCCAGCCGGCGGGAGATCAATGAGCAGTTCTTC
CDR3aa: CASRREINEQFF

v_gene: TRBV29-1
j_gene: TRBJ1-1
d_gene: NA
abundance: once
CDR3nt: TGCAGCGGCTATAGACAGAACACTGAAGCTTTCTTT
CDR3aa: CSGYRQNTEAFF

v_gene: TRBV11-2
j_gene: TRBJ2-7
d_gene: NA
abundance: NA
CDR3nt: TGTGCCAGCAGCTTAATCCAGGGCCTCTCCTACGAGCAGTACTTC
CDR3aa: CASSLIQGLSYEQYF

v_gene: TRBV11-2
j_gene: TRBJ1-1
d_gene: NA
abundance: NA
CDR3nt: TGTGCCAGCAGCTTACTTACGGAGGCTTTCTTT
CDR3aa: CASSLLTEAFF